The present TCR beta chain was sequenced within a study of T-cell memory formation after mild COVID-19. Turning to the study itself: TCR clustering was largely donor specific.

Ten or more counts support this clonotype. Its antigen is currently unknown. General study findings and limits: Pre-infection memory contained some responding clones, which suggested that cross-reactive memory had joined. Clones contracting across day 15 to 85 had a balanced CD4/CD8 profile; later expanding clones leaned CD4+.

V trimming: 5 bases; J trimming: 8 bases; junction bases outside the gene matches: 12. The CDR3 totals 15 residues. CDR1 is MDHEN and CDR2 is SYDVKM in the germline V gene. A 5'RACE reaction primed in the constant segment made cDNA libraries of TCR alpha and TCR beta, and these carried sample barcodes and UMIs. TCRdb re-called the 5' RACE reads through MiXCR, storing one row per CDR3 protein. This sample has 250,000 or so distinct CDR3 sequences, with roughly 18% found just once. The clonotype originates from a man aged 18 to 30 who had mild COVID-19 (a few samples of this study predate the infection). Cell type and time point are not known. Sequencing input: PBMCs or a T cell subset sorted from them (not recorded which). The rearrangement uses TRBV28 and TRBJ2-1; 7 bases map to TRBD2. In nucleotides, the CDR3 is TGTGCCAGCAGTGGGGGGGGAACAGGAGTCCATGAGCAGTTCTTC. Residues: CASSGGGTGVHEQFF.